These 16 T cell receptor beta chains were all obtained from the same sample, sequenced in a study of blood T cell repertoires in COVID-19. Profiling relied on immunoSEQ multiplex PCR, and the TCRdb table lists in-frame clones only, not all of them. The table lists 40,000 to 60,000 clones, about 85% of them singletons. Sequencing was performed on peripheral blood. Every receptor here comes from a human donor in a cohort sampled during active COVID-19.

CDR3 sequence reads: CASSRGQGGHNEQFF. In DNA form, the CDR3 reads TGTGCCAGCAGCAGAGGACAGGGGGGACACAATGAGCAGTTCTTC. The chain joins TRBV7-8 to TRBJ2-1; 10 nucleotides match TRBD1. The CDR3 length is 15 residues. Germline CDR1 is SGHVS and CDR2 is FQNEAQ. J gave up 5 bases and V 5 bases, and 6 bases lay outside the gene matches.

The chain combines TRBV18 with TRBJ2-3; 7 bases fit TRBD1. CDR1 and CDR2 (germline): KGHSH, LQKENI. The CDR3 runs to 14 residues. V lost 4 bases and J lost 4; bases outside the gene matches: 5. The CDR3 loop is CASSLNRGADTQYF. The CDR3 DNA reads as TGTGCCAGCTCACTGAACAGGGGAGCAGATACGCAGTATTTT.

The chain couples TRBV29-1 to TRBJ2-6; TRBD2 agrees at 7 bases. Germline V gene data show CDR1 as SQVTM and CDR2 as ANQGSEA. J gave up 2 bases and V 4 bases, and 5 bases lay outside the gene matches. CDR3 length equals 15 residues. The CDR3, as DNA: TGCAGCGTTGTTGAGGGGACTACTGGGGCCAACGTCCTGACTTTC. As protein: CSVVEGTTGANVLTF.

This rearrangement joins TRBV7-3 to TRBJ2-1, with 12 bases lining up with TRBD2. In germline, CDR1 is SGHTA, CDR2 FQGTGA. CDR3 length: 21 amino acids. The junction had 17 bases not matched to a gene; V was cut back by 1 base and J by 4 bases. In DNA form, the CDR3 reads TGTGCCAGCAGCTTAAGCCCGAAAGCGGGACTAGCGGGCGGAGATTACAATGAGCAGTTCTTC. It yields the protein CASSLSPKAGLAGGDYNEQFF.

The J gene is TRBJ1-1, the V gene TRBV21-1. TRBV21-1 is noted as a pseudogene. This CDR3 region has 15 residues. The DNA for the CDR3 is TGTGCCCGCCTAGGAGGGTTGGAGGGCGGCACTGAAGCTTTCTTT. It translates to CARLGGLEGGTEAFF.

This rearrangement joins TRBV18 to TRBJ1-1; D call uncertain. The V gene's germline CDR1 is KGHSH and CDR2 LQKENI. With 2 bases removed from V and 2 bases from J, the gap between germline ends came to 6 bases. This CDR3 spans 13 amino acids. The CDR3 loop is CASSPSVNTEAFF. The CDR3 nucleotides read TGTGCCAGCTCACCATCAGTCAACACTGAAGCTTTCTTT.

V is TRBV27 and J is TRBJ1-1; no definite D call. The CDR3 is 13 residues long. Germline CDR1 and CDR2: MNHEY and SMNVEV (reference sequence). V lost 6 bases and J 3 bases, leaving 11 bases between the germline ends. CDR3 sequence: CASRRARDTEAFF. In DNA, the CDR3 is TGTGCCAGCAGGCGGGCCAGAGACACTGAAGCTTTCTTT.

The chain combines TRBV28 with TRBJ2-2; weak D call: TRBD2 (6 bases). Per the germline V gene, CDR1 is MDHEN and CDR2 is SYDVKM. CDR3 size: 15 residues. Trimming removed 7 bases at V and 0 bases at J, with 12 bases between. The CDR3 region is CASIRGSPNTGELFF. CDR3 nucleotide sequence: TGTGCCAGCATCCGGGGGAGCCCGAACACCGGGGAGCTGTTTTTT.

The CDR3 nucleotides read TGTGCCAGCAGGTTGACTAGCTTCGACGAGCAGTACTTC. Its protein product is CASRLTSFDEQYF. The rearrangement uses TRBV2 and TRBJ2-7, with 7 bases aligning to TRBD2. V shed 6 bases, J shed 5 bases, and the junction held 7 bases outside the gene matches. Germline loops: CDR1 SNHLY, CDR2 FYNNEI. The CDR3 is made up of 13 amino acids.

The chain has TRBV19 and TRBJ2-7; 12 nucleotides match TRBD2. Germline CDR1 reads LNHDA; CDR2 reads SQIVND (reference sequence). V dropped 4 bases and J dropped 3; count of bases not matched to a gene: 4. The CDR3 totals 15 residues. CDR3 DNA sequence: TGTGCCAGTAGTAAGACTAGCGGGGGAAACTACGAGCAGTACTTC. It encodes CASSKTSGGNYEQYF.

The chain is built from TRBV9 and TRBJ1-1, with D possibly TRBD1 on 6 matching bases. Germline CDR1 is SGDLS and CDR2 is YYNGEE. The V gene lost 0 bases and the J gene lost 5 bases, with 23 bases spanning the gap. This CDR3 has 18 amino acids. This chain's CDR3 is CASSVGDRPRNPRTEAFF. For the CDR3, the DNA is TGTGCCAGCAGCGTAGGTGACAGGCCTCGGAACCCGAGGACTGAAGCTTTCTTT.

As regards this clone: A read error may account for a junction end that differs from germline. The chain employs TRBV27 and TRBJ1-1; 8 bases agree with TRBD1. There are 14 residues in the CDR3. Germline CDR1 is MNHEY and CDR2 is SMNVEV (reference sequence). The DNA of the CDR3 is TGTGCCAGCAGTTTCCGGACAGGGAACGCTGAAGCTTTCTTT. Residues: CASSFRTGNAEAFF.

The V and J genes are TRBV28 and TRBJ1-4; 7 bases are shared with TRBD1. V shed 6 bases and J 11 bases; nucleotides not matched to a gene: 9. Germline V gives CDR1 MDHEN, CDR2 SYDVKM. The CDR3 is 13 amino acids. In DNA, the CDR3 is TGTGCCAGCAGGAAGGGGACAGCGGAGAAACTGTTTTTT. Protein sequence: CASRKGTAEKLFF.

The rearrangement joins TRBV3-1 (or the pseudogene TRBV3-2) to TRBJ2-7; 10 bases are shared with TRBD1. Germline V gene lookup returns CDR1 LGHDT and CDR2 YNNKEL (reference sequence). This CDR3 comprises 14 residues. V dropped 1 base and J dropped 5; count of bases not matched to a gene: 2. DNA of the CDR3: TGTGCCAGCAGCCAAGGGACAGGGGGGGACGAGCAGTACTTC. Protein: CASSQGTGGDEQYF.

This sequence joins TRBV10-3 and TRBJ1-6, with D possibly being TRBD1 (6 bases). The CDR3 extends over 17 amino acids. Germline CDR1 ENHRY, CDR2 SYGVKD. Trimming removed 2 bases at V and 0 bases at J, with 11 bases between. The CDR3 is CAISEDRTSSYNSPLHF. The CDR3, as DNA: TGTGCCATCAGTGAGGACAGGACAAGCTCCTATAATTCACCCCTCCACTTT.

The chain employs TRBV19 and TRBJ1-4; the D gene is possibly TRBD1 (5 bases). V lost 5 bases to trimming and J lost 6 bases, with 16 bases between them. Germline V gene sequence: CDR1 LNHDA, CDR2 SQIVND (reference sequence). The CDR3 is 15 residues long. This CDR3 reads CASSVGDSQYEKLFF. CDR3 nucleotides: TGTGCCAGTAGTGTCGGGGACTCGCAATATGAAAAACTGTTTTTT.